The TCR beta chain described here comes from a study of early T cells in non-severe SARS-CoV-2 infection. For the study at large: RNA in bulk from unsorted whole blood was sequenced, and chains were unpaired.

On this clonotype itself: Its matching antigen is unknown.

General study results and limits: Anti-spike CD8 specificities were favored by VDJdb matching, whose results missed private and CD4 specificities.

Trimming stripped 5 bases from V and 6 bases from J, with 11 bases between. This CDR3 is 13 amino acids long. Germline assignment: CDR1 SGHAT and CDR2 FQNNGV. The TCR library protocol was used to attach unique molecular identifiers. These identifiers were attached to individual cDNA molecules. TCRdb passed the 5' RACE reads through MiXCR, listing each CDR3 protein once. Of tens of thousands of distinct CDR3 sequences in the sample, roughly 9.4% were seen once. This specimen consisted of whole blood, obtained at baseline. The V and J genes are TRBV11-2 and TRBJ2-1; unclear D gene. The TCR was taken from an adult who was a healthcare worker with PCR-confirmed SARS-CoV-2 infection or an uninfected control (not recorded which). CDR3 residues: CASSPPGPNEQFF. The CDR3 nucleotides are TGTGCCAGCAGCCCCCCAGGACCCAATGAGCAGTTCTTC.